A selection of T cell receptor beta chains follows, all from one sample in a study of spatial heterogeneity in lung cancer. TCRdb reprocessed the 5' RACE reads via MiXCR and lists one record per CDR3 protein. The sample contains approximately 40,000 distinct CDR3 sequences, around 5.2% of which appear only once. The sample consisted of PBMCs, taken at surgery. The receptors come from a female donor with early-stage non-small cell lung cancer. Each CDR3 is given with its conserved first and last residue. Each record gives: CDR3 DNA, CDR3 protein, D gene, V gene, J gene, clone size. A D gene is named only where the DNA matches it firmly. Some rows mark clone size as missing; the rest say once, few, many or name a class of expanded clone.

DNA: TGTGCCAGCAGCGCCCCGACAGGGAGAGGCCCCGTCTCACCCCTCCACTTT
CDR3: CASSAPTGRGPVSPLHF
D: TRBD1
V: TRBV9
J: TRBJ1-6
size: few

DNA: TGTGCCAGCAGTAGCCGACTAGCGGGGTGGGCAATGGAACAAGAGACCCAGTACTTC
CDR3: CASSSRLAGWAMEQETQYF
D: TRBD2
V: TRBV12-3/TRBV12-4
J: TRBJ2-5
size: many

DNA: TGCAGTGTCCCTCGGGCTAGCGGGGGGGCCTGGGATGAGCAGTTCTTC
CDR3: CSVPRASGGAWDEQFF
D: TRBD2
V: TRBV20-1
J: TRBJ2-1
size: many

DNA: TGTGCCAGCAGTCCGGGGTGGGGCAATCAGCCCCAGCATTTT
CDR3: CASSPGWGNQPQHF
D: -
V: TRBV12-3/TRBV12-4
J: TRBJ1-5
size: many

DNA: TGCGCCAGCAGCCAAGTCGAGCGGGGGGACGATGAGCAGTTCTTC
CDR3: CASSQVERGDDEQFF
D: TRBD2
V: TRBV4-3
J: TRBJ2-1
size: many

DNA: TGCGCCAGCAGCCAAGATCCCCGGGGGAGCACTGAAGCTTTCTTT
CDR3: CASSQDPRGSTEAFF
D: -
V: TRBV4-1
J: TRBJ1-1
size: many

DNA: TGTGCCTGGAGTACCGGGACAGACTCTAATCAGCCCCAGCATTTT
CDR3: CAWSTGTDSNQPQHF
D: TRBD1
V: TRBV30
J: TRBJ1-5
size: many

DNA: TGTGCCAGCAGTTTAGGGGGGGGCGCGGGGACTCAGCCCCAGCATTTT
CDR3: CASSLGGGAGTQPQHF
D: -
V: TRBV12-3/TRBV12-4
J: TRBJ1-5
size: -

DNA: TGCAGCGTTGTTTGGGGGATGGGGACCCAGTACTTC
CDR3: CSVVWGMGTQYF
D: -
V: TRBV29-1
J: TRBJ2-5
size: many

DNA: TGTGCCACCAGTGCCCCGACAGATTATGGCTACACCTTC
CDR3: CATSAPTDYGYTF
D: -
V: TRBV24-1
J: TRBJ1-2
size: -

DNA: TGTGCCAGCAGCTCCCGTCGGGAAGAGACCCAGTACTTC
CDR3: CASSSRREETQYF
D: -
V: TRBV7-3
J: TRBJ2-5
size: many

DNA: TGCAGTGCTGCCCGGGGGGCTAGCACAGATACGCAGTATTTT
CDR3: CSAARGASTDTQYF
D: -
V: TRBV20-1
J: TRBJ2-3
size: few

DNA: TGTGCCAGCACCTTAAGTCGTACTGGGGAGCTGTTTTTT
CDR3: CASTLSRTGELFF
D: -
V: TRBV2
J: TRBJ2-2
size: many

DNA: TGTGCCAGCAGCCGCTTCAGGCAACGTAACTATGGCTACACCTTC
CDR3: CASSRFRQRNYGYTF
D: -
V: TRBV3-1
J: TRBJ1-2
size: many

DNA: TGTGCCAGCAGCCAAGGGGCAGGGGGCTATGAGCAGTTCTTC
CDR3: CASSQGAGGYEQFF
D: TRBD1
V: TRBV4-2
J: TRBJ2-1
size: many

DNA: TGTGCCAGTAGTATTGGACTGAGCTCCTACGAGCAGTACTTC
CDR3: CASSIGLSSYEQYF
D: -
V: TRBV19
J: TRBJ2-7
size: few